Shown below are 21 T cell receptor beta chains from a single sample sequenced in a study of cytomegalovirus exposure and HLA in healthy donors. This PCR relied on a set of 60 Vbeta primers and 13 Jbeta primers. Clones were read by immunoSEQ multiplex PCR, and TCRdb kept only the in-frame ones, dropping some. The table records roughly 100,000 clones, about 83% of them present only once. Specimen: PBMCs. The receptors derive from a female donor in good health and CMV-seropositive.

This clone was counted a few times. The rearrangement joins TRBV19 to TRBJ2-2; 12 bases map to TRBD1. The CDR3 loop spans 16 amino acids. Germline assignment: CDR1 LNHDA and CDR2 SQIVND (reference sequence). J lost 8 bases, V lost 6 bases, and 10 bases had no gene match. The CDR3 DNA sequence: TGTGCCAGTAGACGACCGGGACAGGGGGCTAGAGGGGAGCTGTTTTTT. Protein product: CASRRPGQGARGELFF.

The chain uses TRBV19 and TRBJ2-1, with TRBD2 matching 15 bases. After removal of 1 base from V and 0 bases from J, the junction contained 7 bases not matched to a gene. This CDR3 contains 20 residues. Germline CDR1 and CDR2: LNHDA and SQIVND (reference sequence). The CDR3 loop is CASSIAPGLAGGLSYNEQFF. The CDR3 DNA is TGTGCCAGTAGTATAGCTCCGGGACTAGCGGGAGGACTCTCCTACAATGAGCAGTTCTTC.

This clone was observed a few times. The DNA of the CDR3 is TGTGCCAGCAGCTTAGAAGCCAAGAACTACGAGCAGTACTTC. It translates to CASSLEAKNYEQYF. V usage is TRBV7-2 and J usage is TRBJ2-7; the D is unclear. The CDR3 is 14 residues long. CDR1 is SGHTA, CDR2 FQGNSA, per germline. Trimming removed 1 base from V and 3 bases from J, with 10 bases in between.

This chain joins TRBV2 and TRBJ1-2, with 8 bases that match TRBD1. CDR3 length: 12 residues. The trim removed 4 bases at V and 5 bases at J, leaving 0 bases unmatched. Germline V gene lookup returns CDR1 SNHLY and CDR2 FYNNEI. The CDR3 bases are TGTGCCAGCAGTGGACAGGGGTATGGCTACACCTTC. Encoded protein: CASSGQGYGYTF.

The V gene is TRBV14, the J gene TRBJ1-2; TRBD1 matches 7 bases. Trimming removed 1 base from V and 0 bases from J; junction bases left unmatched: 2. CDR1 and CDR2 from the germline V gene are SGHDN and FVKESK. This CDR3 contains 15 residues. The CDR3 sequence: CASSQAGTANYGYTF. In nucleotides, the CDR3 is TGTGCCAGCAGCCAAGCCGGGACAGCTAACTATGGCTACACCTTC.

The gene calls are TRBV18 and TRBJ2-3, with 7 positions matching TRBD1. CDR3 size: 16 residues. Germline assignment: CDR1 KGHSH and CDR2 LQKENI. The ends lost 2 bases at V and 2 bases at J; junction bases unmatched: 7. In nucleotides, the CDR3 is TGTGCCAGCTCACCAGCCGACAGGGTGAACACAGATACGCAGTATTTT. This gives the protein CASSPADRVNTDTQYF.

V and J are TRBV27 and TRBJ2-5, with D perhaps TRBD2 (6 bases). CDR1 is MNHEY, CDR2 SMNVEV, per germline (reference sequence). The CDR3 loop spans 16 amino acids. Trimming shortened V by 0 bases and J by 2 bases, and 13 bases separated the two germline ends. CDR3 nucleotide sequence: TGTGCCAGCAGTTTATCGAGTTTACGGGGGCAAGAGACCCAGTACTTC. Encoded protein: CASSLSSLRGQETQYF.

This clone appeared a few times. The CDR3 DNA follows: TGCGCCAGCCGACCTAGCGGGAAGTACGAGCAGTACTTC. It codes for CASRPSGKYEQYF. The chain links TRBV4-1 to TRBJ2-7, with TRBD2 matching over 9 bases. CDR1 MGHRA and CDR2 YSYEKL come from the germline V gene. The length of the CDR3 is 13 residues. The V gene end was trimmed by 8 bases and the J gene end by 4 bases; junction bases not matched to a gene: 6.

The rearrangement links TRBV11-2 to TRBJ2-5; the match to TRBD1 covers 7 bases. J was trimmed by 3 bases and V by 5 bases; bases with no gene match: 6. This CDR3 has 14 residues. Germline loops: CDR1 SGHAT, CDR2 FQNNGV. The CDR3, as DNA: TGTGCCAGCAGCCGAGGGCAGGGGGAAGAGACCCAGTACTTC. Its protein is CASSRGQGEETQYF.

The CDR3 coding sequence is TGCGCCAGCAACCTCGGTTCCAAGCGTGGCACCGGGGAGCTGTTTTTT. Amino acids: CASNLGSKRGTGELFF. The chain couples TRBV5-1 to TRBJ2-2; D remains ambiguous. V was clipped by 6 bases and J by 4 bases, with 19 bases between them. Germline CDR1 is SGHRS and CDR2 is YFSETQ. This CDR3 region has 16 residues. Complete variable domain (other parts from reference TRBV5-1 and TRBJ2-2): KAGVTQTPRYLIKTRGQQVTLSCSPISGHRSVSWYQQTPGQGLQFLFEYFSETQRNKGNFPGRFSGRQFSNSRSEMNVSTLELGDSALYLCASNLGSKRGTGELFFGEGSRLTVL.

V is TRBV5-1 and J is TRBJ2-1; 7 nucleotides agree with TRBD2. There are 15 residues in the CDR3. V dropped 7 bases and J dropped 7; count of bases not matched to a gene: 14. Germline lookup yields CDR1 SGHRS and CDR2 YFSETQ. CDR3 residues: CASSNVAGSGNEQFF. CDR3 sequence (DNA): TGCGCCAGCTCGAATGTAGCGGGCTCCGGAAATGAGCAGTTCTTC.

The genes are TRBV30 and TRBJ1-2; 9 bases are a match to TRBD1. The CDR3 contains 14 residues. Unmatched junction bases numbered 1, after V lost 2 bases and J lost 0 bases. Germline V gene data show CDR1 as GTSNPN and CDR2 as SVGIG (reference sequence). This CDR3 is CAWSRDRANYGYTF. CDR3 DNA sequence: TGTGCCTGGAGTCGGGACAGGGCTAACTATGGCTACACCTTC.

The V call is TRBV7-9, the J call TRBJ1-1; D may be TRBD1 (5 bases). V shed 5 bases and J shed 1 base, with 11 bases lying between them. CDR3 length: 14 residues. Germline V CDR1 and CDR2: SEHNR, FQNEAQ (reference sequence). The CDR3 reads CASSRHQGNTEAFF. CDR3 DNA sequence: TGTGCCAGCAGCCGCCATCAGGGGAACACTGAAGCTTTCTTT.

The chain joins TRBV9 to TRBJ2-3; D gene uncertain. Trimming pared 3 bases from V and 2 bases from J, leaving 4 bases between. The CDR3 runs 12 residues. Germline V gene data show CDR1 as SGDLS and CDR2 as YYNGEE. The CDR3: CASSALTDTQYF. The CDR3 DNA is TGTGCCAGCAGCGCCCTCACAGATACGCAGTATTTT.

With respect to this clone: The sample has other DNA sequences that encode this CDR3 too. The rearrangement uses TRBV30 and TRBJ1-5; TRBD1 agrees at 8 bases. In germline, CDR1 is GTSNPN, CDR2 SVGIG (reference sequence). Trimming took 0 bases from V and 5 from J; bases not matched to a gene: 0. The CDR3 spans 13 residues. DNA of the CDR3: TGTGCCTGGAGTGTACAGGGGGATCAGCCCCAGCATTTT. It codes for CAWSVQGDQPQHF.

The chain uses TRBV7-2 and TRBJ1-1, with D hard to call. The CDR3 loop spans 14 amino acids. Germline V gene sequence: CDR1 SGHTA, CDR2 FQGNSA. The germline V and J ends were trimmed by 1 base and 6 bases, with 12 bases remaining between them. CDR3 sequence (DNA): TGTGCCAGCAGCTTAGGTTTGCCAGGTCCTGAAGCTTTCTTT. It encodes CASSLGLPGPEAFF.

This rearrangement joins TRBV27 to TRBJ2-5, with D perhaps TRBD1 (8 bases). This CDR3 has 14 residues. Per the germline V gene, CDR1 is MNHEY and CDR2 is SMNVEV (reference sequence). V was trimmed by 6 bases and J by 3 bases, leaving 14 bases between them. The CDR3 spells CASRRQGREETQYF. CDR3 in DNA: TGTGCCAGCAGGCGACAGGGGAGGGAAGAGACCCAGTACTTC.

This clone is a singleton in its sample. The chain is built from TRBV5-4 and TRBJ1-2; 7 bases line up with TRBD1. CDR3 length equals 15 residues. Trimming at V came to 2 bases and at J to 5 bases, leaving 9 bases not matched to a gene. CDR1 and CDR2 from the germline V gene are SGHNT and YYREEE (reference sequence). The DNA for the CDR3 is TGTGCCAGCAGCTTCCCGAACAGGGGAAATTATGGCTACACCTTC. Translated: CASSFPNRGNYGYTF.

V and J are TRBV19 and TRBJ1-1, with TRBD1 identical over 7 bases. V lost 3 bases to trimming and J lost 0 bases; unmatched junction nucleotides: 1. CDR1 and CDR2 (germline): LNHDA, SQIVND (reference sequence). The CDR3 runs 14 residues. CDR3 sequence (DNA): TGTGCCAGTAGTATGACAGGGCTGAACACTGAAGCTTTCTTT. Translating gives CASSMTGLNTEAFF.

This sequence joins TRBV13 and TRBJ1-4, with D possibly being TRBD1 (6 bases). The V and J ends lost 3 bases and 0 bases respectively, with 11 bases between them. CDR3 length: 16 amino acids. From germline, CDR1 is PRHDT and CDR2 FYEKMQ (reference sequence). The CDR3 is CASSFRQVATNEKLFF. Written as DNA, the CDR3 is TGTGCCAGCAGCTTTCGACAGGTTGCAACTAATGAAAAACTGTTTTTT.

The chain joins TRBV18 to TRBJ2-6, with TRBD1 identical over 9 bases. CDR1 and CDR2 (germline): KGHSH, LQKENI. The CDR3 has 16 amino acids. The J segment lost 4 bases and the V segment lost 6 bases, leaving 7 bases of the junction unmatched. The CDR3, as DNA: TGTGCCAGCTCCGCACAGGGGGCGGCCGGGGCCAACGTCCTGACTTTC. It specifies CASSAQGAAGANVLTF.